This is a list of T cell receptor beta chains from one sample in a study of blood T cells in healthy people across ages. TCRdb reprocessed the 5' RACE reads via MiXCR and lists one record per CDR3 protein. The table shows 800,000 or so distinct CDR3 sequences, with approximately 59% occurring only once. Sequenced sample: blood. These receptors were taken from a man aged 30 to 45 in good health. CDR3s include the opening cysteine and the closing phenylalanine or tryptophan. Each record gives: clone size, D gene, CDR3 length, V gene, J gene, CDR3 protein, CDR3 DNA. D genes are given only for firm matches. The size field is filled for only some rows; it gives once, few, many or a size class.

clone_size: few
d_call: -
cdr3_length: 16
v_call: TRBV6-5
j_call: TRBJ1-2
cdr3_aa: CATTLWAETANYGYTF
cdr3_nt: TGTGCCACAACGTTATGGGCGGAGACAGCTAACTATGGCTACACCTTC

clone_size: -
d_call: -
cdr3_length: 13
v_call: TRBV20-1
j_call: TRBJ2-1
cdr3_aa: CSAARDNQETQFF
cdr3_nt: TGCAGTGCTGCCCGGGACAACCAAGAGACCCAGTTCTTC

clone_size: few
d_call: -
cdr3_length: 15
v_call: TRBV12-3/TRBV12-4
j_call: TRBJ1-1
cdr3_aa: CASSLGGARYTEAFF
cdr3_nt: TGTGCCAGCAGCCTCGGAGGGGCTCGATATACTGAAGCTTTCTTT

clone_size: few
d_call: -
cdr3_length: 16
v_call: TRBV6-6
j_call: TRBJ2-7
cdr3_aa: CASSYSMPGHSYEQYF
cdr3_nt: TGTGCCAGCAGTTACTCAATGCCGGGACACTCCTACGAGCAGTACTTC

clone_size: -
d_call: -
cdr3_length: 16
v_call: TRBV7-8
j_call: TRBJ1-2
cdr3_aa: CASSLDLNGRARGYTF
cdr3_nt: TGTGCCAGCAGCTTAGACCTGAATGGGAGAGCCCGTGGCTACACCTTC

clone_size: -
d_call: -
cdr3_length: 16
v_call: TRBV11-2
j_call: TRBJ2-7
cdr3_aa: CASSPRTGRSVYEQYF
cdr3_nt: TGTGCCAGCAGCCCCCGTACGGGGAGAAGTGTCTACGAGCAGTACTTC

clone_size: -
d_call: -
cdr3_length: 13
v_call: TRBV20-1
j_call: TRBJ1-1
cdr3_aa: CSAERQGNTEAFF
cdr3_nt: TGCAGTGCTGAACGCCAGGGAAACACTGAAGCTTTCTTT

clone_size: -
d_call: TRBD1
cdr3_length: 14
v_call: TRBV7-9
j_call: TRBJ2-5
cdr3_aa: CASSRTGSLETQYF
cdr3_nt: TGTGCCAGCAGCCGGACAGGGAGCTTGGAGACCCAGTACTTC

clone_size: -
d_call: TRBD1
cdr3_length: 17
v_call: TRBV5-1
j_call: TRBJ2-1
cdr3_aa: CASSLEGPGTGYNEQFF
cdr3_nt: TGCGCCAGCAGCTTGGAGGGACCCGGGACAGGGTACAATGAGCAGTTCTTC

clone_size: -
d_call: -
cdr3_length: 14
v_call: TRBV20-1
j_call: TRBJ1-1
cdr3_aa: CSASRPGSNTEAFF
cdr3_nt: TGCAGTGCTAGTCGCCCGGGTTCTAACACTGAAGCTTTCTTT

clone_size: -
d_call: TRBD1
cdr3_length: 16
v_call: TRBV27
j_call: TRBJ2-1
cdr3_aa: CASSLSGQGADNEQFF
cdr3_nt: TGTGCCAGCAGTTTATCCGGACAGGGGGCTGACAATGAGCAGTTCTTC

clone_size: -
d_call: -
cdr3_length: 14
v_call: TRBV25-1
j_call: TRBJ2-7
cdr3_aa: CASSEAGNLYEQYF
cdr3_nt: TGTGCCAGCAGTGAGGCAGGCAACCTCTACGAGCAGTACTTC

clone_size: -
d_call: TRBD1
cdr3_length: 12
v_call: TRBV6-2/TRBV6-3
j_call: TRBJ1-2
cdr3_aa: CASDRGNYGYTF
cdr3_nt: TGTGCCAGCGACAGGGGAAACTATGGCTACACCTTC

clone_size: few
d_call: TRBD1
cdr3_length: 13
v_call: TRBV29-1
j_call: TRBJ1-1
cdr3_aa: CSVSGQVGTEAFF
cdr3_nt: TGCAGCGTCTCAGGACAGGTTGGTACTGAAGCTTTCTTT

clone_size: -
d_call: -
cdr3_length: 14
v_call: TRBV6-5
j_call: TRBJ2-1
cdr3_aa: CASSYASPAGEQFF
cdr3_nt: TGTGCCAGCAGTTACGCGAGTCCGGCGGGCGAGCAGTTCTTC

clone_size: -
d_call: -
cdr3_length: 10
v_call: TRBV29-1
j_call: TRBJ1-1
cdr3_aa: CSAHGPEAFF
cdr3_nt: TGCAGCGCCCATGGACCTGAAGCTTTCTTT

clone_size: few
d_call: -
cdr3_length: 14
v_call: TRBV20-1
j_call: TRBJ2-1
cdr3_aa: CSATLRGASNEQFF
cdr3_nt: TGCAGTGCTACTCTGAGGGGGGCTTCCAATGAGCAGTTCTTC

clone_size: -
d_call: TRBD1
cdr3_length: 15
v_call: TRBV6-5
j_call: TRBJ2-7
cdr3_aa: CASSLNRDRDHEQYF
cdr3_nt: TGTGCCAGCAGCTTAAACCGGGACAGGGACCACGAGCAGTACTTC

clone_size: -
d_call: -
cdr3_length: 14
v_call: TRBV9
j_call: TRBJ1-2
cdr3_aa: CASSLQNLRSGYTF
cdr3_nt: TGTGCCAGCAGCCTCCAAAACCTCCGCTCTGGCTACACCTTC

clone_size: -
d_call: -
cdr3_length: 14
v_call: TRBV7-6
j_call: TRBJ2-7
cdr3_aa: CASSPQRRAYEQYF
cdr3_nt: TGTGCCAGCAGCCCCCAGAGGAGAGCCTACGAGCAGTACTTC

clone_size: -
d_call: TRBD1
cdr3_length: 15
v_call: TRBV30
j_call: TRBJ2-5
cdr3_aa: CAWSWTGGLGETQYF
cdr3_nt: TGTGCCTGGAGTTGGACAGGGGGCCTTGGGGAGACCCAGTACTTC

clone_size: -
d_call: TRBD2
cdr3_length: 19
v_call: TRBV7-2
j_call: TRBJ2-3
cdr3_aa: CASSSPLLTSVPTTDTQYF
cdr3_nt: TGTGCCAGCAGCTCCCCGCTACTGACTAGCGTTCCCACCACAGATACGCAGTATTTT

clone_size: -
d_call: TRBD1
cdr3_length: 13
v_call: TRBV10-3
j_call: TRBJ1-2
cdr3_aa: CAMNRGLDYGYTF
cdr3_nt: TGTGCCATGAACAGGGGCCTGGACTATGGCTACACCTTC

clone_size: -
d_call: -
cdr3_length: 14
v_call: TRBV3-1
j_call: TRBJ2-5
cdr3_aa: CASSQDFGGETQYF
cdr3_nt: TGTGCCAGCAGCCAAGATTTCGGAGGAGAGACCCAGTACTTC

clone_size: few
d_call: TRBD2
cdr3_length: 15
v_call: TRBV7-2
j_call: TRBJ2-5
cdr3_aa: CASSIRTSGGETQYF
cdr3_nt: TGTGCCAGCAGCATCAGGACTAGCGGGGGTGAGACCCAGTACTTC

clone_size: -
d_call: -
cdr3_length: 15
v_call: TRBV5-1
j_call: TRBJ2-6
cdr3_aa: CASSLQTSGANVLTF
cdr3_nt: TGCGCCAGCAGCTTACAAACCTCTGGGGCCAACGTCCTGACTTTC

clone_size: few
d_call: TRBD1
cdr3_length: 15
v_call: TRBV7-2
j_call: TRBJ2-3
cdr3_aa: CASSSPGQSTDTQYF
cdr3_nt: TGTGCCAGCAGCTCCCCGGGACAGAGCACAGATACGCAGTATTTT

clone_size: few
d_call: -
cdr3_length: 12
v_call: TRBV20-1
j_call: TRBJ2-1
cdr3_aa: CSASFVGDEQFF
cdr3_nt: TGCAGTGCTAGTTTTGTGGGCGATGAGCAGTTCTTC

clone_size: few
d_call: -
cdr3_length: 11
v_call: TRBV20-1
j_call: TRBJ2-1
cdr3_aa: CSASNPNEQFF
cdr3_nt: TGCAGTGCTAGTAATCCCAATGAGCAGTTCTTC

clone_size: once
d_call: -
cdr3_length: 15
v_call: TRBV6-2/TRBV6-3
j_call: TRBJ2-1
cdr3_aa: CASAWAGTSYNEQFF
cdr3_nt: TGTGCCAGCGCTTGGGCGGGGACCTCCTACAATGAGCAGTTCTTC

clone_size: -
d_call: -
cdr3_length: 12
v_call: TRBV6-5
j_call: TRBJ1-2
cdr3_aa: CASSYSDYGYTF
cdr3_nt: TGTGCCAGCAGTTATAGTGACTATGGCTACACCTTC

clone_size: -
d_call: -
cdr3_length: 14
v_call: TRBV7-2
j_call: TRBJ1-2
cdr3_aa: CASSLGTSNYGYTF
cdr3_nt: TGTGCCAGCAGCTTAGGGACCTCTAACTATGGCTACACCTTC

clone_size: -
d_call: -
cdr3_length: 15
v_call: TRBV5-1
j_call: TRBJ1-1
cdr3_aa: CASSRVSREPTEAFF
cdr3_nt: TGCGCCAGCAGCAGGGTTAGCAGGGAGCCCACTGAAGCTTTCTTT

clone_size: -
d_call: -
cdr3_length: 14
v_call: TRBV5-1
j_call: TRBJ1-4
cdr3_aa: CASSLGDSGGKLFF
cdr3_nt: TGCGCCAGCAGCTTGGGAGACAGCGGGGGAAAACTGTTTTTT

clone_size: -
d_call: -
cdr3_length: 18
v_call: TRBV7-9
j_call: TRBJ2-3
cdr3_aa: CASSLGGRSGTSTDTQYF
cdr3_nt: TGTGCCAGCAGCTTAGGGGGGAGAAGCGGTACTAGCACAGATACGCAGTATTTT

clone_size: -
d_call: -
cdr3_length: 15
v_call: TRBV20-1
j_call: TRBJ2-5
cdr3_aa: CSARSRRGDGETQYF
cdr3_nt: TGCAGTGCTAGGTCGAGGCGGGGAGATGGAGAGACCCAGTACTTC

clone_size: -
d_call: -
cdr3_length: 15
v_call: TRBV7-8
j_call: TRBJ2-7
cdr3_aa: CASSLVGAASYEQYF
cdr3_nt: TGTGCCAGCAGCTTAGTGGGGGCAGCCTCCTACGAGCAGTACTTC

clone_size: few
d_call: TRBD2
cdr3_length: 15
v_call: TRBV20-1
j_call: TRBJ2-1
cdr3_aa: CSARDPASGGNEQFF
cdr3_nt: TGCAGTGCTAGAGATCCTGCTAGCGGGGGTAATGAGCAGTTCTTC

clone_size: -
d_call: TRBD2
cdr3_length: 16
v_call: TRBV7-2
j_call: TRBJ2-7
cdr3_aa: CASSYGPGAGENEQYF
cdr3_nt: TGTGCCAGCAGCTATGGACCCGGCGCGGGAGAAAACGAGCAGTACTTC

clone_size: once
d_call: TRBD2
cdr3_length: 17
v_call: TRBV7-3
j_call: TRBJ2-2
cdr3_aa: CASSFLAGGPSAGELFF
cdr3_nt: TGTGCCAGCAGCTTCCTAGCGGGGGGGCCTTCAGCCGGGGAGCTGTTTTTT

clone_size: -
d_call: TRBD2
cdr3_length: 17
v_call: TRBV20-1
j_call: TRBJ2-4
cdr3_aa: CSARGGLAGGMGDIQYF
cdr3_nt: TGCAGTGCTAGAGGCGGACTAGCGGGGGGTATGGGAGACATTCAGTACTTC

clone_size: -
d_call: TRBD1
cdr3_length: 14
v_call: TRBV28
j_call: TRBJ1-6
cdr3_aa: CASNAGQGDSPLHF
cdr3_nt: TGTGCCAGCAATGCGGGGCAGGGGGATTCACCCCTCCACTTT

clone_size: -
d_call: TRBD1
cdr3_length: 17
v_call: TRBV7-9
j_call: TRBJ1-6
cdr3_aa: CASSSGTGVNGGSPLHF
cdr3_nt: TGTGCCAGCAGCTCCGGGACAGGGGTAAATGGTGGTTCACCCCTCCACTTT

clone_size: few
d_call: -
cdr3_length: 14
v_call: TRBV15
j_call: TRBJ1-4
cdr3_aa: CATSPRGTNEKLFF
cdr3_nt: TGTGCCACCAGCCCCCGCGGGACTAATGAAAAACTGTTTTTT

clone_size: once
d_call: TRBD2
cdr3_length: 17
v_call: TRBV4-3
j_call: TRBJ2-5
cdr3_aa: CASSQALDSRGGETQYF
cdr3_nt: TGCGCCAGCAGCCAAGCCCTTGACAGCCGGGGGGGAGAGACCCAGTACTTC

clone_size: -
d_call: TRBD1
cdr3_length: 14
v_call: TRBV7-2
j_call: TRBJ1-2
cdr3_aa: CASSLMGQGGGYTF
cdr3_nt: TGTGCCAGCAGCTTAATGGGACAGGGAGGAGGCTACACCTTC

clone_size: -
d_call: -
cdr3_length: 16
v_call: TRBV5-6
j_call: TRBJ1-1
cdr3_aa: CASSLNGGTLVSEAFF
cdr3_nt: TGTGCCAGCAGCTTGAACGGGGGAACGTTGGTGTCTGAAGCTTTCTTT

clone_size: -
d_call: TRBD1
cdr3_length: 16
v_call: TRBV20-1
j_call: TRBJ2-6
cdr3_aa: CSAFRTGSSGANVLTF
cdr3_nt: TGCAGTGCTTTCCGGACAGGGAGCTCTGGGGCCAACGTCCTGACTTTC

clone_size: -
d_call: -
cdr3_length: 16
v_call: TRBV7-9
j_call: TRBJ1-2
cdr3_aa: CASSQPRGGRAYGYTF
cdr3_nt: TGTGCCAGCAGCCAGCCCCGCGGGGGGCGCGCCTATGGCTACACCTTC

clone_size: -
d_call: -
cdr3_length: 15
v_call: TRBV7-9
j_call: TRBJ1-5
cdr3_aa: CASSGTGTLNQPQHF
cdr3_nt: TGTGCCAGCAGCGGTACCGGGACACTCAATCAGCCCCAGCATTTT

clone_size: -
d_call: TRBD2
cdr3_length: 15
v_call: TRBV6-2/TRBV6-3
j_call: TRBJ2-7
cdr3_aa: CASSYSGLAGSEQYF
cdr3_nt: TGTGCCAGCAGTTACTCCGGACTAGCGGGGAGCGAGCAGTACTTC

clone_size: -
d_call: -
cdr3_length: 15
v_call: TRBV28
j_call: TRBJ2-1
cdr3_aa: CASGTTGGHFGEQFF
cdr3_nt: TGTGCCAGCGGAACTACGGGGGGCCACTTTGGAGAGCAGTTCTTC

clone_size: -
d_call: TRBD1
cdr3_length: 15
v_call: TRBV2
j_call: TRBJ2-3
cdr3_aa: CASNRDRGTTDTQYF
cdr3_nt: TGTGCCAGCAATAGGGACAGGGGCACCACAGATACGCAGTATTTT

clone_size: -
d_call: -
cdr3_length: 14
v_call: TRBV25-1
j_call: TRBJ1-5
cdr3_aa: CASSDYQGRQPQHF
cdr3_nt: TGTGCCAGCAGTGACTATCAGGGACGTCAGCCCCAGCATTTT

clone_size: few
d_call: -
cdr3_length: 15
v_call: TRBV20-1
j_call: TRBJ2-1
cdr3_aa: CSASHHGSSYNEQFF
cdr3_nt: TGCAGTGCTAGTCATCACGGGAGCTCCTACAATGAGCAGTTCTTC